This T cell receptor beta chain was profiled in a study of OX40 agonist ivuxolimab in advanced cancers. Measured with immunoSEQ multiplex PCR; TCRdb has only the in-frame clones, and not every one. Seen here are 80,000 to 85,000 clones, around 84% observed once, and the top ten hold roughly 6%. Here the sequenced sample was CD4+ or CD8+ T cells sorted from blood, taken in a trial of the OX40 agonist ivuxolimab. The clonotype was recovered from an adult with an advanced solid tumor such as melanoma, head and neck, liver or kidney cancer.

CDR3 bases: TGTGCCAGCAGCTTAAAAGGGACAGAGTCCTACGAGCAGTACTTC. Encoded protein: CASSLKGTESYEQYF. The gene calls are TRBV11-3 and TRBJ2-7; the match to TRBD1 covers 7 bases. The germline V gene encodes CDR1 SGHNT and CDR2 YENEEA. V lost 2 bases to trimming and J lost 1 base; unmatched junction nucleotides: 5. This CDR3 is 15 amino acids long.